This T cell receptor beta chain was found in a study of identical twins. The study, taken as a whole, reports: In beta out-of-frame sequences, the excess sharing between twins was weaker. Because invariant MAIT and iNKT cells could be present, zero-insertion analyses could be partly confounded.

TCRdb ran MiXCR on the 5' RACE reads and lists one entry per CDR3 protein. Of 500,000 or so distinct CDR3 sequences in the sample, approximately 15% were seen once. The CDR3 is 13 amino acids. Trimming removed 11 bases at V and 12 bases at J, with 26 bases between. This clonotype occurred a few times. Antigen: not known. This sample was also put to use in a study of yellow fever vaccine responses in identical twins.

The TCR was taken from a young woman in good health. What was sequenced was CD4+ T cells sorted from blood. The chain has TRBV12-3 or TRBV12-4 and TRBJ2-7; D is perhaps TRBD2 (7 bases). CDR3 region: CASALQGPGGLYF. As DNA, the CDR3 is TGTGCCTCCGCCCTACAGGGCCCCGGGGGGCTGTACTTC.